This TCR beta chain was observed in a study of glioma-infiltrating T cells. V lost 4 bases to trimming and J lost 0 bases; unmatched junction nucleotides: 7. CDR1 and CDR2 from the germline V gene are KGHSH and LQKENI. The CDR3 runs 16 residues. TCR alpha and beta CDR3 regions were amplified from RNA using iRepertoire nested multiplex PCR. One-step reverse transcription and amplification started from about 100-400 ng of tissue mRNA or PBMC total RNA. TCRdb fed the multiplex PCR reads into MiXCR, producing one record per CDR3 protein. The sample lists 150,000 to 200,000 distinct CDR3 sequences; over 30% were seen once. Points on this clonotype: Its antigen remains unidentified. It may be a read error: a sequence one base away is much more abundant.

General observations from the study: Above-expected tissue-blood divergence occurred in all gliomas, most in low-grade ones. CDR3 overlap between tissue and blood was very small.

The source of this sequence is a human donor with low-grade glioma or glioblastoma, undergoing nonglioma brain surgery, or in good health (not recorded which). The gene calls are TRBV18 and TRBJ2-7; 9 bases are a match to TRBD1. Sequencing input: glioma tissue, nonneoplastic brain tissue, or PBMCs (not recorded which). CDR3 loop: CASSLRTGASSYEQYF. CDR3 coding DNA: TGTGCCAGCTCACTTCGGACAGGGGCTAGCTCCTACGAGCAGTACTTC. The full variable domain, in which reference TRBV18 and TRBJ2-7 provide the parts outside the CDR3, is NAGVMQNPRHLVRRRGQEARLRCSPMKGHSHVYWYRQLPEEGLKFMVYLQKENIIDESGMPKERFSAEFPKEGPSILRIQQVVRGDSAAYFCASSLRTGASSYEQYFGPGTRLTVT.